This T cell receptor beta chain was observed in a study of CD8 T cells in ankylosing spondylitis. TCRdb re-derived calls from the 5' RACE reads in MiXCR, one entry per CDR3 protein. The sample holds approximately 250,000 distinct CDR3 sequences, over 30% seen once. With 3 bases removed from V and 2 bases from J, the gap between germline ends came to 8 bases. The CDR3 consists of 13 residues. This clonotype was counted ten times or more. This chain links TRBV12-3 or TRBV12-4 with TRBJ2-7; D is unclear. The material sequenced was blood, either unsorted or a sorted T cell fraction (not recorded which). The sequence derives from a male donor with ankylosing spondylitis or in good health (not recorded which). The CDR3 bases are TGTGCCAGCAGTTTGGCTAGGACCTACGAGCAGTACTTC. It translates to CASSLARTYEQYF.